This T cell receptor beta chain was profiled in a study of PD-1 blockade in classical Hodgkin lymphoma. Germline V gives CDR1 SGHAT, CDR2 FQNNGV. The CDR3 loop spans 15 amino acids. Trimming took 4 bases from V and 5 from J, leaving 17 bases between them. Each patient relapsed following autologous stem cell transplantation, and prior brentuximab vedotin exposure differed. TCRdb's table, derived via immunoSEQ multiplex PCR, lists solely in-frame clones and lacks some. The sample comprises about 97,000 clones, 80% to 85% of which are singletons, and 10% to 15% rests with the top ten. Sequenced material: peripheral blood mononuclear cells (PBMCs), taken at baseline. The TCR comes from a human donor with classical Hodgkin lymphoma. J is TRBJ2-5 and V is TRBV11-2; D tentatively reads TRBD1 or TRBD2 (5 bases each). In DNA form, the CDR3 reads TGTGCCAGCAGCTCCGCCCTAGGAGAGGGGGAGACCCAGTACTTC. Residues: CASSSALGEGETQYF.